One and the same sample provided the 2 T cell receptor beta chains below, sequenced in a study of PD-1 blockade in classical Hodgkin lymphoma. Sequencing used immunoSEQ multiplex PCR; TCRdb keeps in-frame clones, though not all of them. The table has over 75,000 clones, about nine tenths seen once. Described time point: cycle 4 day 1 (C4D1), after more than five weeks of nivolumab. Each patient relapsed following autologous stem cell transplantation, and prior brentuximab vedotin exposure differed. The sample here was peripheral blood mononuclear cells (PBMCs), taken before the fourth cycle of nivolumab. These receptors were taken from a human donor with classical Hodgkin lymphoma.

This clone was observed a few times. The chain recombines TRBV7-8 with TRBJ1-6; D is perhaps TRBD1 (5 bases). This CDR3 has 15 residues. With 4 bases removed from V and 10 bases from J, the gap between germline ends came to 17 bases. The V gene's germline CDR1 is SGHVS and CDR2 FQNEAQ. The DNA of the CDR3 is TGTGCCAGCAGCTCAATCCGGGGCCCAAGGTCACCCCTCCACTTT. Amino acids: CASSSIRGPRSPLHF.

CDR3 protein: CASSRGPGTGGNYGYTF. The CDR3, as DNA: TGCGCCAGCAGCCGTGGGCCTGGGACAGGGGGTAATTACGGCTACACCTTC. The genes are TRBV4-3 and TRBJ1-2; 11 bases are a match to TRBD1. In germline, CDR1 is LGHNA, CDR2 YSLEER. The CDR3 runs to 17 residues. The V segment lost 4 bases and the J segment 8 bases; nucleotides outside the gene matches: 15.